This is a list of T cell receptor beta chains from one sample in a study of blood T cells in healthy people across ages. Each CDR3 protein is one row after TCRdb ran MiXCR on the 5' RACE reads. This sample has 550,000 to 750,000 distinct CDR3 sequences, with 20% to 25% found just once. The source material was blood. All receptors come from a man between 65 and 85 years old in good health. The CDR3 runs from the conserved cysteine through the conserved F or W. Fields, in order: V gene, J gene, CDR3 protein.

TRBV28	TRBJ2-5	CASSLGRIETQYF
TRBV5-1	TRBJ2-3	CASSHGQGAWDTQYF
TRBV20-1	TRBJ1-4	CSASRAGDDEKLFF
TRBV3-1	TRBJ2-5	CATLGTKTQYF
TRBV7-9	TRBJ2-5	CASSFAPIDREGKTQYF
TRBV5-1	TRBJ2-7	CASSPSLSSYEQYF
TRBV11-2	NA	CASSPLSESSYEQYF
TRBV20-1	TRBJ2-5	CSARVDDRVETQYF
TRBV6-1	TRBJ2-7	CASSEGVTDLYEQYF
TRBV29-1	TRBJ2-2	CSVEDEQGNTGELFF
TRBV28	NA	CASSQTGTNDYEQYF
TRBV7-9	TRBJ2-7	CASSLMDGASYEQYF
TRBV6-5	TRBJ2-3	CASRPGVSGRADTRYF
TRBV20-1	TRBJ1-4	CSAREGTGGEKLFF
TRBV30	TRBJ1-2	CAWRNRGLNYGYTF
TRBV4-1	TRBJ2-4	CASSNLAGLAKNIQYF
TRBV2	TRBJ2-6	CASSEFSSPGANVLTF
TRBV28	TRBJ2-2	CASRNRALNTGELFF
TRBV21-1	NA	CASSKDNGQRDNSYEQYF
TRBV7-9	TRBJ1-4	CASRHYRETNEKLFF
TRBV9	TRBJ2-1	CASSVAPGLAGVIEQFF
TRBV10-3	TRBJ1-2	CAISDPGTRANYGYTF
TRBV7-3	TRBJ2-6	CASGLRITDYLNSGANVLTF
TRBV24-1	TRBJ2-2	CVTRGRDTGELFF
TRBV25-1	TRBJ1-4	CASSEVPGGYWTNEKLFF
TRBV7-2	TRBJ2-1	CASSLAGVAINEQFF
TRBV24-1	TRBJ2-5	CATSDLSAARETQYF
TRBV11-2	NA	CASSSLTGEAYNEQFF
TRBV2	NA	CASSDIAEGGEQFF
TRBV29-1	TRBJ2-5	CSVQEDRRLEFF
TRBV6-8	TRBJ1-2	CASSYSPIGGLKGYGYTF
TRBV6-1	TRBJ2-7	CASSVNPIYEQYF
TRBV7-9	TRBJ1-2	CASSLLQANYGYTF
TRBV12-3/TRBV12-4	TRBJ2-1	CASGAPGLTYNEQFF
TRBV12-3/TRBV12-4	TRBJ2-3	CASPPRASGSGDPSTDTQYF
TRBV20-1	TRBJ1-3	CSARGLRTGPSGNTIYF
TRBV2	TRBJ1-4	CASSDLGAREKLFF
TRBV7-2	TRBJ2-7	CASSLGVRTYEQYF
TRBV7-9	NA	CASSLDGTGASNEQFF
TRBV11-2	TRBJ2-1	CASSSGGAGDYNEQFF
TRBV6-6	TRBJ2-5	CASTLSHQETQYF
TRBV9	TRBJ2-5	CASSTPLDQETQYF
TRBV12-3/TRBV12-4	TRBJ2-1	CASTPRAPGYEQFF
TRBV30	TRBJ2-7	CAGQQGTYEQYF
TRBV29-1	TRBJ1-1	CSVERQDLTEAFF
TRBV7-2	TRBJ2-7	CASSSLGASGEQYF
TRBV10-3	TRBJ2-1	CAISEEYNEQFF
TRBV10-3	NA	CAISDRNLRSYYEQYF
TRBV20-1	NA	CSARVGGSWYEQYF
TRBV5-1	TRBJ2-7	CASSLTVGGGSYEQYF
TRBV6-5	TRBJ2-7	CASSYSRIGGRAYEQYF
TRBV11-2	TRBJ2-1	CASSLESGRVNEQFF
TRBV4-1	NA	CASSQGYMITSGSVNEQFF
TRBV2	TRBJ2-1	CASSESRLAGHNEQFF
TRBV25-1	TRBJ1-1	CASKPGGTMNTEAFF
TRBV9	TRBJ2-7	CASSVESSGYEQYF
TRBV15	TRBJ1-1	CATSRVFTGTGGEWDTEAFF
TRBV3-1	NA	CASSQAGGPGNEQFF